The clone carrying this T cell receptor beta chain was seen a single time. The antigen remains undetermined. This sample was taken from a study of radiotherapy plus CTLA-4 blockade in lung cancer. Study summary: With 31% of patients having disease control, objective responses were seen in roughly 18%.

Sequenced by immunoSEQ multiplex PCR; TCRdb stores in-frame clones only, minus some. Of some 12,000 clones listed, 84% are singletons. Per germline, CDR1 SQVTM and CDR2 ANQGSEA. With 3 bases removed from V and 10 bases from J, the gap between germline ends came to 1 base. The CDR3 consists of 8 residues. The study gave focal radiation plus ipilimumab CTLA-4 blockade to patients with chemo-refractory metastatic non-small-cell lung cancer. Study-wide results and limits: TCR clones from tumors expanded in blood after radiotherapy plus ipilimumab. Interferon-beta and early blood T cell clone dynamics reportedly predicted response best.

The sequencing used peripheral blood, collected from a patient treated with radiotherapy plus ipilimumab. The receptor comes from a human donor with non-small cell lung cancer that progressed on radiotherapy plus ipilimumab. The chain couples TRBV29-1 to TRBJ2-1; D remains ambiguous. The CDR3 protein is CSVDEQFF. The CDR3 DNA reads TGCAGCGTTGACGAGCAGTTCTTC.